This passage covers 5 T cell receptor beta chains from one sample sequenced in a study of sequential checkpoint blockade in melanoma. TCRdb keeps only in-frame clones here, not all; method: immunoSEQ multiplex PCR. The sample shows 400 to 550 clones, over 20% of them seen only once. Indicated treatment: randomized to nivolumab then ipilimumab (arm A) or the reverse (arm B). Sequencing was performed on tumor tissue (inferred from file names), taken from a patient given nivolumab and ipilimumab in sequence. These receptors came from a human donor with melanoma.

Sample share makes this clone large. The chain recombines TRBV6-8 with TRBJ2-5; D ambiguous. Germline CDR1 MNHGY, CDR2 SAAAGT. The CDR3 has 12 residues. Trimming shortened V by 0 bases and J by 1 base, and 0 bases separated the two germline ends. The CDR3 is CASSYSQETQYF. CDR3 nucleotides: TGTGCCAGCAGTTACTCCCAAGAGACCCAGTACTTC.

V is TRBV6-8 and J is TRBJ2-1; D is possibly TRBD1 (5 bases). Per germline, CDR1 MNHGY and CDR2 SAAAGT. Trimming cost V 0 bases and J 3 bases, with 12 bases left between them. The CDR3 has 16 residues. This chain's CDR3 is CASSYSIQDIYNEQFF. CDR3 DNA sequence: TGTGCCAGCAGTTACTCGATCCAGGACATCTACAATGAGCAGTTCTTC.

In its sample, this clone was seen a few times. The chain employs TRBV30 and TRBJ2-5; D is perhaps TRBD1 (5 bases). The CDR3 sequence is 15 residues long. Germline V gene data show CDR1 as GTSNPN and CDR2 as SVGIG (reference sequence). Between the trimmed V and J ends, which lost 2 bases and 2 bases, there was a span of 15 bases. The CDR3 spells CAWSLEDNLQETQYF. CDR3 in DNA: TGTGCCTGGAGTCTCGAGGACAACTTACAAGAGACCCAGTACTTC.

The J gene is TRBJ2-3, the V gene TRBV25-1; D is possibly TRBD1 (5 bases). The CDR3 length is 14 residues. Trimming removed 6 bases from V and 2 bases from J, with 12 bases in between. CDR1 MGHDK and CDR2 SYGVNS come from the germline V gene. CDR3 residues: CASRREGVTDTQYF. The CDR3 DNA sequence: TGTGCCAGCAGAAGAGAAGGGGTCACAGATACGCAGTATTTT. The complete variable domain, with remaining parts taken from reference TRBV25-1 and TRBJ2-3, reads EADIYQTPRYLVIGTGKKITLECSQTMGHDKMYWYQQDPGMELHLIHYSYGVNSTEKGDLSSESTVSRIRTEHFPLTLESARPSHTSQYLCASRREGVTDTQYFGPGTRLTVL.

This clone is labeled medium-sized. This chain links TRBV11-3 with TRBJ2-7; TRBD2 might be the D (6 bases). Germline-derived CDR1 and CDR2 are SGHNT and YENEEA. Between the trimmed V and J ends, which lost 0 bases and 0 bases, there was a span of 12 bases. This CDR3 has 16 amino acids. This CDR3 is CASSLDSGRNSYEQYF. The CDR3 bases are TGTGCCAGCAGCTTAGATTCAGGGAGGAACTCCTACGAGCAGTACTTC.